A selection of T cell receptor beta chains follows, all from one sample in a study of shared clonotypes between healthy human individuals. Here immunoSEQ multiplex PCR was the method, and the copy in TCRdb shows in-frame clones only, minus some. The sample holds under 130,000 clones, just over 65% seen once. Sequencing input: memory CD8+ T cells sorted from blood. The receptors stem from a woman aged 25-40 years in good health. Both conserved end residues are part of each CDR3. Fields, in order: V gene, J gene, CDR3 protein.

V: TRBV6-1; J: TRBJ1-2; CDR3: CASSYVGNYGYTF
V: TRBV13; J: TRBJ2-1; CDR3: CASSPVGQAPCNEQFF
V: TRBV7-9; J: TRBJ2-5; CDR3: CASSSRQGRQETQYF
V: TRBV11-2; J: TRBJ2-3; CDR3: CASSLGGGTDTQYF
V: TRBV21-1; J: TRBJ1-4; CDR3: CASSGEKRRRHFATNEKLFF
V: TRBV7-9; J: TRBJ2-3; CDR3: CASSAGLAGDSDTQYF
V: TRBV11-1; J: TRBJ2-7; CDR3: CASSRQRDSYEQYF
V: TRBV19; J: TRBJ1-5; CDR3: CASSVTGTGVIQPQHF
V: TRBV15; J: TRBJ2-3; CDR3: CATSRTPWGTDTQYF
V: TRBV7-3; J: TRBJ2-1; CDR3: CASSSGSEQFF
V: TRBV27; J: TRBJ2-7; CDR3: CASSSGLSFEQYF
V: TRBV7-9; J: TRBJ2-1; CDR3: CASSPRGGSSYNEQFF
V: TRBV2; J: TRBJ2-3; CDR3: CASRRLAGEVYSDTQYF
V: TRBV10-1; J: TRBJ2-7; CDR3: CASSATSGTYEQYF
V: TRBV19; J: TRBJ1-1; CDR3: CASSTRGTEAFF
V: TRBV28; J: TRBJ2-1; CDR3: CASRQSSGRTANEQFF
V: TRBV5-1; J: TRBJ1-3; CDR3: CASSLGTAGNTIYF
V: TRBV5-4; J: TRBJ2-3; CDR3: CASSSFTDTQYF
V: TRBV7-2; J: TRBJ1-2; CDR3: CASSLVWGQEGYTF
V: TRBV4-2; J: TRBJ2-7; CDR3: CASSQGTGTGGSEQYF
V: TRBV7-6; J: TRBJ2-3; CDR3: CASSPSGGTSTDTQYF